This T cell receptor beta chain is drawn from a study of shared clonotypes between healthy human individuals. About the research overall: Each donor had three CD4 naive, three CD4 memory, two CD8 naive and one CD8 memory plate. Study-wide results and caveats: Generally, estimated richness proved larger in naive subsets than it did in memory subsets.

Details on this clone: The antigen remains unidentified.

The germline V gene encodes CDR1 SGHNT and CDR2 YYREEE (reference sequence). The CDR3 is 12 residues long. V dropped 2 bases and J dropped 8 bases, with 10 bases sitting between them. Method: immunoSEQ multiplex PCR; TCRdb's copy keeps in-frame clones and lacks some. The sample yields roughly 1,100,000 clones, around 76% seen once. Specimen: memory CD4+ T cells sorted from blood. Noted subset: CD45RA-negative fraction. The chain has TRBV5-4 and TRBJ1-2; possibly TRBD1 for D (5 bases). The origin of this receptor is a man younger than 35 in good health. The CDR3, as DNA: TGTGCCAGCAGCTTCTTCAGGGAAGGCTACACCTTC. This gives the protein CASSFFREGYTF.